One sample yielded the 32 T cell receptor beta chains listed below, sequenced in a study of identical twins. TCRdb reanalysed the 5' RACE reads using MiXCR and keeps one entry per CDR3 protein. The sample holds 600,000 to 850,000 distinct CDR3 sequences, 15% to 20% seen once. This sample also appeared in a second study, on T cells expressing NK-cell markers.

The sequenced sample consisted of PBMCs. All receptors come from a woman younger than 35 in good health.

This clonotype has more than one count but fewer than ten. CDR3 DNA sequence: TGTGCCAGCAGTGTCCTCTCATCGTCCGGGCGGGAGGGTTACAATGAGCAGTTCTTC. The encoded protein is CASSVLSSSGREGYNEQFF. The V call is TRBV12-3 or TRBV12-4, the J call TRBJ2-1; TRBD2 matches at 9 bases. The CDR3 extends over 19 amino acids. J lost 4 bases, V lost 5 bases, and 18 bases had no gene match.

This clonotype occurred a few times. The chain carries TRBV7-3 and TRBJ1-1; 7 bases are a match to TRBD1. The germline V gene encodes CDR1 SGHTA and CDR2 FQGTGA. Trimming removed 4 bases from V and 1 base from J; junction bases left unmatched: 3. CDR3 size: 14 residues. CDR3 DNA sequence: TGTGCCAGCAGCTCGGACAGGAAGAACACTGAAGCTTTCTTT. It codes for CASSSDRKNTEAFF. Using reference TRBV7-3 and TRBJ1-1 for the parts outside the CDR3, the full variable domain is GAGVSQTPSNKVTEKGKYVELRCDPISGHTALYWYRQSLGQGPEFLIYFQGTGAADDSGLPNDRFFAVRPEGSVSTLKIQRTERGDSAVYLCASSSDRKNTEAFFGQGTRLTVV.

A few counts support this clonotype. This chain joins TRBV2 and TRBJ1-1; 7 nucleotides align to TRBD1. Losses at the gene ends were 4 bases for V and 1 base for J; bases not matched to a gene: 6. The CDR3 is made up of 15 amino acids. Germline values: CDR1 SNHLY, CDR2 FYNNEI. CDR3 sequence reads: CASSGRYRGNTEAFF. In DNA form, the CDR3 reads TGTGCCAGCAGTGGGCGTTACAGGGGGAACACTGAAGCTTTCTTT.

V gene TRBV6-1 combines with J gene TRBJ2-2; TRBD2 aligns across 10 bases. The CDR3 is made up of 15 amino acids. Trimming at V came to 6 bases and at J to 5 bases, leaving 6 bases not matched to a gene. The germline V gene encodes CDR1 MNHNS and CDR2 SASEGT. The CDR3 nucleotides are TGTGCCAGCAGGCAGCGGGGGGGCCTAACCGGGGAGCTGTTTTTT. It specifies CASRQRGGLTGELFF.

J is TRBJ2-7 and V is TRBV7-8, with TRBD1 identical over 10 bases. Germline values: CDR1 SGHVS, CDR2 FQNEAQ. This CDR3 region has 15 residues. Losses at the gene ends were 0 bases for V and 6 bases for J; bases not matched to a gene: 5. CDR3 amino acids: CASSLASGTGVEQYF. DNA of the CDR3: TGTGCCAGCAGCTTAGCCTCCGGGACAGGGGTCGAGCAGTACTTC.

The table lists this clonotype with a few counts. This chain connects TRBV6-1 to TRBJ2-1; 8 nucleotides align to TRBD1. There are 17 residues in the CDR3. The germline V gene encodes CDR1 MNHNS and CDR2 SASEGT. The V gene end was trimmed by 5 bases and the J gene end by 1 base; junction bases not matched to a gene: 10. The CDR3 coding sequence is TGTGCCAGCAGTCGATCCTTAACAGGGGGGTCCTACAATGAGCAGTTCTTC. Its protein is CASSRSLTGGSYNEQFF.

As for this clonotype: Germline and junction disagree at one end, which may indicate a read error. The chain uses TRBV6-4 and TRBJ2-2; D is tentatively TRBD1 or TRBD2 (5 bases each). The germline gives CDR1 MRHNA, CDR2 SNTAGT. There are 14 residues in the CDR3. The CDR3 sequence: CAGSTGQNTGELFF. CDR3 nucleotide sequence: TGTGCCGGCAGTACGGGGCAAAACACCGGGGAGCTGTTTTTT.

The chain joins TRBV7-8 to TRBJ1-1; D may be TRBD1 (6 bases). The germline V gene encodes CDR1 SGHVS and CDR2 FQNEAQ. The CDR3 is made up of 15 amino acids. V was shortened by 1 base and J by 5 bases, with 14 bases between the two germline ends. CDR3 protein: CASSLGPAGVTEAFF. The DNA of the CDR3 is TGTGCCAGCAGCTTAGGACCTGCAGGGGTAACTGAAGCTTTCTTT. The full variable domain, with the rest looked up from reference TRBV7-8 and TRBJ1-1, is GAGVSQSPRYKVAKRGQDVALRCDPISGHVSLFWYQQALGQGPEFLTYFQNEAQLDKSGLPSDRFFAERPEGSVSTLKIQRTQQEDSAVYLCASSLGPAGVTEAFFGQGTRLTVV.

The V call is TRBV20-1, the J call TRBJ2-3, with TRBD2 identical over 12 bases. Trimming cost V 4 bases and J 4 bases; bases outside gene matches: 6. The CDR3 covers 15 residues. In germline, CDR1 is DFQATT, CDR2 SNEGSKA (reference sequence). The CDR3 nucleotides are TGCAGTGCTATTGCCGCTAGCGGGGGGGCAGATACGCAGTATTTT. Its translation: CSAIAASGGADTQYF.

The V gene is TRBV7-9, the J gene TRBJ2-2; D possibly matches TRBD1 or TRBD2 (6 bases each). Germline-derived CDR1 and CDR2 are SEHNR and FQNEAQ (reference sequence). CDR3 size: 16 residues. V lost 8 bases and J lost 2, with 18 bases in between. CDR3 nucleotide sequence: TGTGCCAGCGCCTCCGTGGAGGGGGGTAACACCGGGGAGCTGTTTTTT. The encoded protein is CASASVEGGNTGELFF.

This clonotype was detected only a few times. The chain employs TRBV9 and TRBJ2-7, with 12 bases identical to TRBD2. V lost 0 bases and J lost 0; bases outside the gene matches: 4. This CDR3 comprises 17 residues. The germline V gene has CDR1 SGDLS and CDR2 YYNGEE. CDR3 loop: CASSVGTSGISSYEQYF. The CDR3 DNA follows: TGTGCCAGCAGCGTAGGGACTAGCGGGATTAGCTCCTACGAGCAGTACTTC.

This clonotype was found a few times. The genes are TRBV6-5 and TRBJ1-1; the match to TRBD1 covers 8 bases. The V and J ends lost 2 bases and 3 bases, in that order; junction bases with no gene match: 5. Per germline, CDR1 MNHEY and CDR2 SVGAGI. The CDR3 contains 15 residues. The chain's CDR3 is CASSYPGQGHTEAFF. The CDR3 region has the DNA TGTGCCAGCAGTTACCCCGGACAGGGTCACACTGAAGCTTTCTTT.

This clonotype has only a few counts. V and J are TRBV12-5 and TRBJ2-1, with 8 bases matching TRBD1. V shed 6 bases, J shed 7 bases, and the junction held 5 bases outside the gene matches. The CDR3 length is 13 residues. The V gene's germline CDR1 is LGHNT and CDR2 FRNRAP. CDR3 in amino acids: CASGGTGGNEQFF. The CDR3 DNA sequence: TGTGCTAGTGGGGGGACAGGAGGGAATGAGCAGTTCTTC.

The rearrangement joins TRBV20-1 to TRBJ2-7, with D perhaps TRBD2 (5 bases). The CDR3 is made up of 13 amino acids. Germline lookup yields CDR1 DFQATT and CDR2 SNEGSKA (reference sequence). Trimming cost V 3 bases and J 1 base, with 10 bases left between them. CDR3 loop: CSASGRVSYEQYF. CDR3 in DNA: TGCAGTGCTAGCGGGCGGGTGTCCTACGAGCAGTACTTC.

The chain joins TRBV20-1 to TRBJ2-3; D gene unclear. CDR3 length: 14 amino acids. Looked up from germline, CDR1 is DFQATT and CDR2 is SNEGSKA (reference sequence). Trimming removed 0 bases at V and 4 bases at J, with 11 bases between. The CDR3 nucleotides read TGCAGTGCTAGAGATCGGCTAGGGTCAGATACGCAGTATTTT. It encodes CSARDRLGSDTQYF.

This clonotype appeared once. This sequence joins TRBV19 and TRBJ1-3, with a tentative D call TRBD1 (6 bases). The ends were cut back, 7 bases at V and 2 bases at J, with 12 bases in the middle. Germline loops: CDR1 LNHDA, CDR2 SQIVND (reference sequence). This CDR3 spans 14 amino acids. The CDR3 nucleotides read TGTGCCAGTATCACGGGGGGCACTGGAAACACCATATATTTT. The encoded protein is CASITGGTGNTIYF.

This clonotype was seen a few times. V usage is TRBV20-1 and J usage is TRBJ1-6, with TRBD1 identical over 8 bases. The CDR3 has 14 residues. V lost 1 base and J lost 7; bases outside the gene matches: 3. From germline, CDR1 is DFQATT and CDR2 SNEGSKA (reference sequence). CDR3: CSARVTGGNSPLHF. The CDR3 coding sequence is TGCAGTGCTAGAGTCACAGGGGGGAATTCACCCCTCCACTTT.

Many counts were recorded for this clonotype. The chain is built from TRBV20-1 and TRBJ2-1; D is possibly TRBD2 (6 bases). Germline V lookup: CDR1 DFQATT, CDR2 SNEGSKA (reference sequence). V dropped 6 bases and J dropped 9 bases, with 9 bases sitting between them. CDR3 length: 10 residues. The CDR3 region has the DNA TGCAGTGCGGCGGGGCGTGAGCAGTTCTTC. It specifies CSAAGREQFF.

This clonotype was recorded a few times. CDR3 sequence reads: CSGHSTSGTYEQYF. The CDR3 region has the DNA TGCAGTGGCCATTCGACTAGCGGCACCTACGAGCAGTACTTC. The chain joins TRBV20-1 to TRBJ2-7, with 9 bases lining up with TRBD2. Germline V gene sequence: CDR1 DFQATT, CDR2 SNEGSKA (reference sequence). Trimming removed 7 bases from V and 2 bases from J; junction bases left unmatched: 9. The CDR3 runs to 14 residues.

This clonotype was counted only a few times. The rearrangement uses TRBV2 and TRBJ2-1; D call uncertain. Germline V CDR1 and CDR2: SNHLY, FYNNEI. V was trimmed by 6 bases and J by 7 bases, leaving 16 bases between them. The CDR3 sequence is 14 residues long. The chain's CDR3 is CASSAAVGGNEQFF. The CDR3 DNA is TGTGCCAGCAGCGCTGCTGTTGGTGGGAATGAGCAGTTCTTC.

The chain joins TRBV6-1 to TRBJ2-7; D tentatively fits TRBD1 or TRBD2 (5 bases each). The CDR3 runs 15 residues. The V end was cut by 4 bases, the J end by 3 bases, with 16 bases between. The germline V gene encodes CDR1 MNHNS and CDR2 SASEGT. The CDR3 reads CASSAPRGYDYEQYF. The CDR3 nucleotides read TGTGCCAGCAGTGCCCCCCGGGGCTACGACTACGAGCAGTACTTC.

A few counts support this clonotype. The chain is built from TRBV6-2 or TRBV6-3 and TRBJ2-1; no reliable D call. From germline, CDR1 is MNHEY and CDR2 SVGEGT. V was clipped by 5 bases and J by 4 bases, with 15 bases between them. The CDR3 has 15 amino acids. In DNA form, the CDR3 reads TGTGCCAGCAGTCCATCTAGTGTCTCTTACAATGAGCAGTTCTTC. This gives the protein CASSPSSVSYNEQFF.

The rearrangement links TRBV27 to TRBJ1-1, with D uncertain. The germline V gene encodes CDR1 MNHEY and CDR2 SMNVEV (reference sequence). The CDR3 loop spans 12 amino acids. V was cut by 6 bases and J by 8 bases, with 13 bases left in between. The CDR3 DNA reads TGTGCCAGCAGCAGAGGGAGCGGCGAAGCTTTCTTT. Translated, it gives CASSRGSGEAFF.

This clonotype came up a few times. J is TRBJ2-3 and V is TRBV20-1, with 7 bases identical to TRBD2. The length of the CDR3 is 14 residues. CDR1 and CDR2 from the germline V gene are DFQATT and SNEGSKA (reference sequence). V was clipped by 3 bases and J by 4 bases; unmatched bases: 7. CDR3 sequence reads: CSARGGARADTQYF. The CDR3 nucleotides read TGCAGTGCTAGGGGAGGGGCTAGGGCAGATACGCAGTATTTT.

The CDR3 sequence: CASSTHMGETQYF. The CDR3 nucleotides are TGTGCCAGCAGCACCCACATGGGGGAGACCCAGTACTTC. The chain couples TRBV27 to TRBJ2-5; D not certain. V was clipped by 6 bases and J by 5 bases, with 13 bases between them. The germline gives CDR1 MNHEY, CDR2 SMNVEV (reference sequence). The CDR3 consists of 13 residues.

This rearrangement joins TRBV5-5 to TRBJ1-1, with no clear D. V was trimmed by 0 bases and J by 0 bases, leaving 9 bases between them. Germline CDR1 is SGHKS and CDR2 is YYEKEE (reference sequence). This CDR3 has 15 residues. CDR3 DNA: TGTGCCAGCAGCTTGGGGATGATAATGAACACTGAAGCTTTCTTT. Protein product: CASSLGMIMNTEAFF.

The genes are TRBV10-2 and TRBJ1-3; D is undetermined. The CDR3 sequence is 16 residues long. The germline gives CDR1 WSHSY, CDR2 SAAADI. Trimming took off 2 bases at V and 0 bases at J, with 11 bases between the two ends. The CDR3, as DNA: TGCGCCAGCAGTGAGATGGTGAGACTCTCTGGAAACACCATATATTTT. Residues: CASSEMVRLSGNTIYF.

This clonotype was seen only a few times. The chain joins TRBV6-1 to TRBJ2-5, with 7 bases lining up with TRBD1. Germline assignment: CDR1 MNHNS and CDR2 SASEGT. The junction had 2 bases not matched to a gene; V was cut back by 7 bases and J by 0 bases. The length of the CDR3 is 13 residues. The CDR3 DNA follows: TGTGCCAGCATTGGGACAGACCAAGAGACCCAGTACTTC. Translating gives CASIGTDQETQYF.

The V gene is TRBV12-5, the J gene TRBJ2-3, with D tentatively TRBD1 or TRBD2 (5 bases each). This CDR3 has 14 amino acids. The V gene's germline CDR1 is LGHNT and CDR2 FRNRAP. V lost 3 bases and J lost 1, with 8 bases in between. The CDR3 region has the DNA TGTGCTAGTGGTTTACTGGGGGGCACAGATACGCAGTATTTT. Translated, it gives CASGLLGGTDTQYF.

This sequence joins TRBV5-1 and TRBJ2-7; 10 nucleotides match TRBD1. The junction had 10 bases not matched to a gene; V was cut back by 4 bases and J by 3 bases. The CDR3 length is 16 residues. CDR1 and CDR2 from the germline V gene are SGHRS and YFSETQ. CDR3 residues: CASSTRTGGFDYEQYF. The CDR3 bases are TGCGCCAGCAGCACAAGGACAGGGGGGTTCGACTACGAGCAGTACTTC.

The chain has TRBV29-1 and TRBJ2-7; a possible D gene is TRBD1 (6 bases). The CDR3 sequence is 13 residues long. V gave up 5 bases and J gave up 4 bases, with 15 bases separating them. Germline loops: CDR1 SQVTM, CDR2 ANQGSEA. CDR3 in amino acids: CSVPSEQGYEQYF. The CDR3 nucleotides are TGCAGCGTTCCGTCGGAACAGGGTTACGAGCAGTACTTC.

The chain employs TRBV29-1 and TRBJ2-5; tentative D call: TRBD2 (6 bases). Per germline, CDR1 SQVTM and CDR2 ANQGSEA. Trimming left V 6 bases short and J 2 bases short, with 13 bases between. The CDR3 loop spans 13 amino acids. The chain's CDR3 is CSVRDFSQETQYF. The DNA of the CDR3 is TGCAGCGTCCGGGACTTCTCTCAAGAGACCCAGTACTTC.